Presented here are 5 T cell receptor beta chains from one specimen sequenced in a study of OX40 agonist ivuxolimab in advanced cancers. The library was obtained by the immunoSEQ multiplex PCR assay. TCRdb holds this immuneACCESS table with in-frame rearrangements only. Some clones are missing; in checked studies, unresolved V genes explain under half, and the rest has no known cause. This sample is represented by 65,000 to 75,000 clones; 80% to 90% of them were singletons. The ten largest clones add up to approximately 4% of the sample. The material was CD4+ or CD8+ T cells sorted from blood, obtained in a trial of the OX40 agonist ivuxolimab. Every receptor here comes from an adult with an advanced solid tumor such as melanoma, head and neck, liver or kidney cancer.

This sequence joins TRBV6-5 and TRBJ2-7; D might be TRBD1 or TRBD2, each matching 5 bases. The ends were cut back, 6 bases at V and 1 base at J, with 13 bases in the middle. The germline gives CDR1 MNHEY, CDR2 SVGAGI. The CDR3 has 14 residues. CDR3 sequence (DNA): TGTGCCAGCAGAAGAGGGACGGCGTCCTACGAGCAGTACTTC. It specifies CASRRGTASYEQYF.

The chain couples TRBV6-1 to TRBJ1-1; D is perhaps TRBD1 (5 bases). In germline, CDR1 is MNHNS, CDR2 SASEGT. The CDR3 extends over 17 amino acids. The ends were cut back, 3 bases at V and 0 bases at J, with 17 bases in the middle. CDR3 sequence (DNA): TGTGCCAGCAGTGACCTGGGCAGTTGGGGGGTGAACACTGAAGCTTTCTTT. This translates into CASSDLGSWGVNTEAFF.

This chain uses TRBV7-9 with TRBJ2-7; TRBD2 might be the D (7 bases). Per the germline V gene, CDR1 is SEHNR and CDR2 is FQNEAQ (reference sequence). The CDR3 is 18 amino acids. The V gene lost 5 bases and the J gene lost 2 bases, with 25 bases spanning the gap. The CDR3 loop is CASSQGWMGGAPPYEQYF. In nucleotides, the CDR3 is TGTGCCAGCAGCCAAGGTTGGATGGGGGGGGCGCCCCCCTACGAGCAGTACTTC.

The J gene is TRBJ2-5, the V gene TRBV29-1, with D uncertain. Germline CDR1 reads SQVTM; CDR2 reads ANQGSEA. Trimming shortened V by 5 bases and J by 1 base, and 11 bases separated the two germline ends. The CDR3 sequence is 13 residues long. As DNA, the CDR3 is TGCAGCGTTCCTCGGGCGACCCAAGAGACCCAGTACTTC. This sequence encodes CSVPRATQETQYF. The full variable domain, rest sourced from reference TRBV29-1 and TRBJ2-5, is SAVISQKPSRDICQRGTSLTIQCQVDSQVTMMFWYRQQPGQSLTLIATANQGSEATYESGFVIDKFPISRPNLTFSTLTVSNMSPEDSSIYLCSVPRATQETQYFGPGTRLLVL.

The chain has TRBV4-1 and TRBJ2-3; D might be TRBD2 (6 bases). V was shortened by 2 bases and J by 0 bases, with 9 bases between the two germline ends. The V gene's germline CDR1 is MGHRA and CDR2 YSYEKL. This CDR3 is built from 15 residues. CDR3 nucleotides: TGCGCCAGCAGCCAAAGTCTAGCGAGCACAGATACGCAGTATTTT. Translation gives CASSQSLASTDTQYF.